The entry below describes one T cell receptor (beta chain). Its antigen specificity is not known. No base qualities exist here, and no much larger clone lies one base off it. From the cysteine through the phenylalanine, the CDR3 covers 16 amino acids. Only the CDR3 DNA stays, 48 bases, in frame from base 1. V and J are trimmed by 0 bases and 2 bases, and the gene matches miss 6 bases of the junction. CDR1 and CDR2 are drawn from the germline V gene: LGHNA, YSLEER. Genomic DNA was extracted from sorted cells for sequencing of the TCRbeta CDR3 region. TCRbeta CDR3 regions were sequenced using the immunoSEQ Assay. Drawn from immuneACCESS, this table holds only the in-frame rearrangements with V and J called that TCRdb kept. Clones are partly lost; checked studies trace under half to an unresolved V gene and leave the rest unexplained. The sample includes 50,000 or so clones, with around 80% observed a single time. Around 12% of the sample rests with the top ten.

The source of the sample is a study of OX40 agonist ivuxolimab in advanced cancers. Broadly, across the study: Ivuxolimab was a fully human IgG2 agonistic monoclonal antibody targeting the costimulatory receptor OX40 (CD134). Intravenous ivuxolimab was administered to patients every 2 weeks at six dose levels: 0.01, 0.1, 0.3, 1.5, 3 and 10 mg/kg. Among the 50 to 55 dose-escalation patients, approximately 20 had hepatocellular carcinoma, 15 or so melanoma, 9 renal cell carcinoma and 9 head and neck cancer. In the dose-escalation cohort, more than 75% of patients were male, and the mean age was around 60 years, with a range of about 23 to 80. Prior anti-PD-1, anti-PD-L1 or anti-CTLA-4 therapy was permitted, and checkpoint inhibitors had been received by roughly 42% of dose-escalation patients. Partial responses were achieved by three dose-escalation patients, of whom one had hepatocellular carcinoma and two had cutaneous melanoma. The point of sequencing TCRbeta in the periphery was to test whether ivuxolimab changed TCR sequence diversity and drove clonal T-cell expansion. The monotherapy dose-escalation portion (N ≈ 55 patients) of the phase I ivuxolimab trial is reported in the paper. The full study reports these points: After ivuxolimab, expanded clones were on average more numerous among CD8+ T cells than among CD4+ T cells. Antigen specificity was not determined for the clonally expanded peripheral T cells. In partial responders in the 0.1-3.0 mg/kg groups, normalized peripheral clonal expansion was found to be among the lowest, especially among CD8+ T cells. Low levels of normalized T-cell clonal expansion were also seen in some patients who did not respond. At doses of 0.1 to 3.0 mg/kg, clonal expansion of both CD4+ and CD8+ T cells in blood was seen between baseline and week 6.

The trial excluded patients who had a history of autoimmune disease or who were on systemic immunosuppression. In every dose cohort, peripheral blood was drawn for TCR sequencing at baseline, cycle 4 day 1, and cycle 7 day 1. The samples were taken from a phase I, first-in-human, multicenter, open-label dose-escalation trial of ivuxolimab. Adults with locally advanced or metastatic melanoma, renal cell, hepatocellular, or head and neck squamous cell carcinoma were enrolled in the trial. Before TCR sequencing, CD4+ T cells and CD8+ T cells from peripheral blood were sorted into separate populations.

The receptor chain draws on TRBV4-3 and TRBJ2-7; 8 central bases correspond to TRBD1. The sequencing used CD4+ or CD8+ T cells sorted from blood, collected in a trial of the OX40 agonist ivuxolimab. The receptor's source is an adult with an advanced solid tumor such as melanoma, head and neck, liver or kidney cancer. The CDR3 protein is CASSQDLRQGPYEQYF. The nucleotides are TGCGCCAGCAGCCAAGACCTAAGACAGGGGCCCTACGAGCAGTACTTC.